This T cell receptor beta chain came from a study of shared clonotypes between healthy human individuals. The protocol was immunoSEQ multiplex PCR, while the TCRdb copy is restricted to in-frame clones and leaves out a portion. Of 2 million or so clones listed, approximately 94% are singletons. CDR3 size: 15 residues. Trimming took 1 base from V and 6 from J, leaving 12 bases between them. CDR1 and CDR2 (germline): LNHNV, YYDKDF (reference sequence). Regarding the study as a whole: In general, naive subsets displayed greater estimated richness than memory subsets did.

Naive CD8 isolation took CD45RO-negative cells positively selected for CCR7 and excluded terminally differentiated effector memory CD45RA+ cells. As for this clone: The antigen is undetermined.

The TCR originated in a man younger than 35 in good health. The sample taken for sequencing was naive CD8+ T cells sorted from blood. The chain uses TRBV15 and TRBJ1-4; D is unresolved. CDR3: CATSRGTAPDEKLFF. For the CDR3, the DNA is TGTGCCACCAGCAGAGGGACCGCACCAGATGAAAAACTGTTTTTT.